Sequencing of this TCR beta chain was carried out in a study of blood T cell repertoires in COVID-19. In the study overall: Specimens from acute and convalescent COVID-19 originated in the United States, Italy and Spain.

Only in-frame clones appear in the TCRdb table, and some are missing; sequencing was by immunoSEQ multiplex PCR. The table has 25,000 to 35,000 clones, about 85% seen once. This sequence originates from a human donor in a cohort sampled during active COVID-19. Sequences were obtained from peripheral blood.

The CDR3 reads CATSRDPLTGITNEKLFF. The CDR3, as DNA: TGTGCCACCAGCAGAGACCCCCTTACCGGGATAACTAATGAAAAACTGTTTTTT. The V gene is TRBV15, the J gene TRBJ1-4, with D unresolved. V was trimmed by 0 bases and J by 1 base, leaving 15 bases between them. Germline V CDR1 and CDR2: LNHNV, YYDKDF (reference sequence). CDR3 size: 18 residues.